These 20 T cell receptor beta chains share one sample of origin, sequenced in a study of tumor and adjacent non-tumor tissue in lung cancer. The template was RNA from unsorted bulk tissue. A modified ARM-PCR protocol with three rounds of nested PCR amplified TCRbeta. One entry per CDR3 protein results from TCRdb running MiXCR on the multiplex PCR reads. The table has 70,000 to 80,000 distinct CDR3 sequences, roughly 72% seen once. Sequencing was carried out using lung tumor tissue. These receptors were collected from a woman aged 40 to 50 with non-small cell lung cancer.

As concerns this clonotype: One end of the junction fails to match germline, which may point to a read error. The CDR3 DNA reads as TGTACCAGCAGTGGAATGACGGATCGGGCGACCCAGTACTTC. As protein: CTSSGMTDRATQYF. The chain couples TRBV6-1 to TRBJ2-5; D call uncertain. The CDR3 sequence is 14 residues long. CDR1 is MNHNS and CDR2 is SASEGT in the germline V gene.

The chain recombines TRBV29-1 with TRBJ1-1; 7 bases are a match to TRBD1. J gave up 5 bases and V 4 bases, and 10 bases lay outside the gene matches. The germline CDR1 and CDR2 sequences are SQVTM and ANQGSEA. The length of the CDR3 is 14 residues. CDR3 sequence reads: CSVGNRGSNTEAFF. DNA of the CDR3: TGCAGCGTTGGAAACAGGGGCTCTAATACTGAAGCTTTCTTT.

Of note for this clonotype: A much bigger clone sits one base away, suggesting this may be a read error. In DNA, the CDR3 is TGTGTCAGCAGTCCAGGGGGCACAGGGAACACTGAAGCTTTCTTT. Translated, it gives CVSSPGGTGNTEAFF. The rearrangement uses TRBV28 and TRBJ1-1; 8 bases map to TRBD1. This CDR3 comprises 15 residues. From germline, CDR1 is MDHEN and CDR2 SYDVKM.

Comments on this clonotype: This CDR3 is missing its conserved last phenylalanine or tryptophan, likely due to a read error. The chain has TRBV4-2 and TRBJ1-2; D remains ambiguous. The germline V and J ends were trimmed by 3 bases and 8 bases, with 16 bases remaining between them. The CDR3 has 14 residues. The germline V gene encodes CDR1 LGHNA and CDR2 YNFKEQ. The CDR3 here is CASSHDEAGGGYTL. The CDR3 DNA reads TGTGCCAGCAGCCATGATGAGGCAGGTGGCGGCTACACCCTC.

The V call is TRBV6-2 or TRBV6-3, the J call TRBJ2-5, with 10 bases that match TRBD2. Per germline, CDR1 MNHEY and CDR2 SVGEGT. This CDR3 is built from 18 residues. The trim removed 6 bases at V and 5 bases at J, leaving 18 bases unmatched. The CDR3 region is CASSPWRLAGALSETQYF. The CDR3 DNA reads TGTGCCAGCAGCCCGTGGCGTCTAGCGGGAGCGTTATCCGAGACCCAGTACTTC.

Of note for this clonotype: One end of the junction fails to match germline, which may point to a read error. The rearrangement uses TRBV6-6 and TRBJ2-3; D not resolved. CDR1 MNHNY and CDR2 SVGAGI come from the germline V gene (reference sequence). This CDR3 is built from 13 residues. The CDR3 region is CASSGKNTDTQYF. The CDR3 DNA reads TGTGCCAGCTCGGGTAAGAACACAGATACACAGTATTTT.

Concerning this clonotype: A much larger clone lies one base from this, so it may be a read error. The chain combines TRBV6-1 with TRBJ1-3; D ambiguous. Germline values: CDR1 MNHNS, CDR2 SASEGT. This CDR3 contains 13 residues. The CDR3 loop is CASSSGPGDTIYF. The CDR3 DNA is TGTGCCAGCAGTAGCGGTCCTGGAGACACCATATATTTT.

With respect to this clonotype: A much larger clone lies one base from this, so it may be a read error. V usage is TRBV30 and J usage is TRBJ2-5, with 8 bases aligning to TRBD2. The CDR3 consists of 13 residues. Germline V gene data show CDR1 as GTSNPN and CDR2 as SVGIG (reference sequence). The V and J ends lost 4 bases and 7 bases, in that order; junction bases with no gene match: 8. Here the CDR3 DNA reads TGTGCCTGGAAATCAGCGGGGGTGTGGACCCAGTACTTC. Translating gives CAWKSAGVWTQYF.

The CDR3 protein is CSARGITGDRETQYF. For the CDR3, the DNA is TGCAGTGCTAGGGGGATTACAGGGGACCGAGAGACCCAGTACTTC. The chain uses TRBV20-1 and TRBJ2-5; TRBD1 matches 7 bases. With V trimmed by 3 bases and J by 4 bases, 11 bases remained unmatched. Germline V gene sequence: CDR1 DFQATT, CDR2 SNEGSKA (reference sequence). There are 15 residues in the CDR3.

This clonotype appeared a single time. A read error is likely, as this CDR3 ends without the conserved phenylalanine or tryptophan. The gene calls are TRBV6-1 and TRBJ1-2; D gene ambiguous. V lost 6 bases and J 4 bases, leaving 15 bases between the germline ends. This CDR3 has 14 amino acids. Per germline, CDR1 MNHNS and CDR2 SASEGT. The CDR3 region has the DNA TGTGCCAGCAGCTCTACTCGCGGGCCCTATGGCTACACCCTC. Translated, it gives CASSSTRGPYGYTL.

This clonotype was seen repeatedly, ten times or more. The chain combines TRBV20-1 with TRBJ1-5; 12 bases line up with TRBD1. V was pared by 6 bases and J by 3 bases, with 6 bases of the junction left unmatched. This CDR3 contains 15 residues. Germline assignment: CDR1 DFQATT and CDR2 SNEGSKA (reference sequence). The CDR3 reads CSARPGQGANQPQHF. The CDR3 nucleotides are TGCAGTGCCCGACCGGGACAGGGGGCCAATCAGCCCCAGCATTTT.

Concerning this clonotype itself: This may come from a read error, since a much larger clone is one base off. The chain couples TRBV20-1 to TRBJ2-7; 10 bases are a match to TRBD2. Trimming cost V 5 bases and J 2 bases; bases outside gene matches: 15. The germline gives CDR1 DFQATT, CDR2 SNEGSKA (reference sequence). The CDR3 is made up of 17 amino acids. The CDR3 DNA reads TGCAGTGCTTCAGCGGGTAGCGGGGGGACGAGTGCCTACGAGCAGTACTTC. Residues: CSASAGSGGTSAYEQYF.

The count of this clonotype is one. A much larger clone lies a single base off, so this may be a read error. CDR3: CASSYHGDYEQYF. The CDR3 DNA follows: TGCGCCAGCAGCTACCATGGGGACTACGAGCAGTACTTC. The chain links TRBV5-1 to TRBJ2-7; unclear D gene. Trimming stripped 3 bases from V and 3 bases from J, with 10 bases between. The CDR3 is made up of 13 amino acids. Germline V gene lookup returns CDR1 SGHRS and CDR2 YFSETQ.

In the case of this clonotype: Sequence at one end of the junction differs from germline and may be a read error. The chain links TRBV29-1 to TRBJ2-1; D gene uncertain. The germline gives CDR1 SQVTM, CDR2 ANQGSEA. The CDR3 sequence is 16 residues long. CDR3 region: CSVEDQERSSYSEQFF. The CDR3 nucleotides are TGCAGCGTTGAAGATCAGGAGAGGAGCTCCTACAGTGAACAGTTCTTT.

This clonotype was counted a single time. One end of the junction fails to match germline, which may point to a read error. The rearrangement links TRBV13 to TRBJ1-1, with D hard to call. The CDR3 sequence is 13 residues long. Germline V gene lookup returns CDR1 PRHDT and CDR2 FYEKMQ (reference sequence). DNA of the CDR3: TGTGCCAGCAGCTTAGACCAGGCCACTGAAGCTATCTTT. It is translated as CASSLDQATEAIF.

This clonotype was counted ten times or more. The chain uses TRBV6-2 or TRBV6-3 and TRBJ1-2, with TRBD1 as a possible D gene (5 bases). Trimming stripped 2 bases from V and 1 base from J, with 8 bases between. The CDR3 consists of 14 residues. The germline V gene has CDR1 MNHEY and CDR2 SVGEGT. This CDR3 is CASSYGTDNYGYTF. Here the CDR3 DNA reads TGTGCCAGCAGTTACGGGACGGATAACTATGGCTACACCTTC.

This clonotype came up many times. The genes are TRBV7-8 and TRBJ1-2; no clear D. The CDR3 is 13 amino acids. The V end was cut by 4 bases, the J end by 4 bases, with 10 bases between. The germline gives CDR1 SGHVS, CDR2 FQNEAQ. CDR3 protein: CASSSSGSYGYTF. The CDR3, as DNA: TGTGCCAGCAGCTCCTCTGGTAGCTATGGCTACACCTTC.

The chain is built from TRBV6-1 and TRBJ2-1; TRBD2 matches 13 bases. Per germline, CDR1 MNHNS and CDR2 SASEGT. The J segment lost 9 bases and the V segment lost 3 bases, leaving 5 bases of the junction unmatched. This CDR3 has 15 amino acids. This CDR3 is CASSEGTSGVAEQFF. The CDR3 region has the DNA TGTGCCAGCAGTGAGGGGACTAGCGGGGTAGCTGAGCAGTTCTTC.

CDR3 in amino acids: CASSLVWRRAQETHYF. In DNA form, the CDR3 reads TGTGCCAGCAGCTTAGTTTGGCGGAGGGCCCAAGAGACGCACTACTTC. The chain carries TRBV11-2 and TRBJ2-5, with D tentatively TRBD2 (6 bases). This CDR3 has 16 amino acids. Germline V gene lookup returns CDR1 SGHAT and CDR2 FQNNGV. V was trimmed by 1 base and J by 14 bases, leaving 26 bases between them.

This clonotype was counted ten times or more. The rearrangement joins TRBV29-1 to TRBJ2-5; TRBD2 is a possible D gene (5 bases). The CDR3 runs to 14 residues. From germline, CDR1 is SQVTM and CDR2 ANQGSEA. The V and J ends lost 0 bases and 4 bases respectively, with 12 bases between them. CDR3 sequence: CSVEDGGWGETQYF. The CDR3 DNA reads TGCAGCGTTGAAGATGGCGGGTGGGGAGAGACCCAGTACTTC.